Presented here are 3 T cell receptor beta chains from one specimen sequenced in a study of T cell repertoires in cytomegalovirus infection. One entry per CDR3 protein results from TCRdb running MiXCR on the reads. The table records hundreds of thousands of distinct CDR3 sequences, approximately 32% of them present only once. Their recognized antigens are unknown. The specimen comprised cultured CD8+ T cells from PBMCs, sampled from culture after CMV antigen stimulation. The receptors were gathered from a human donor in good health (CMV status not recorded). Some clones in this sample may be carry-over from other donors' samples.

This clonotype was observed a handful of times. The chain carries TRBV10-3 and TRBJ2-7, with D possibly being TRBD2 (5 bases). The CDR3 has 16 residues. Per the germline V gene, CDR1 is ENHRY and CDR2 is SYGVKD. Trimming removed 3 bases from V and 0 bases from J, with 15 bases in between. The CDR3, as DNA: TGTGCCATCAGTGACCCCAAAGAGGGATACTCCTACGAGCAGTACGTC. Residues: CAISDPKEGYSYEQYV.

This clonotype was counted a single time. The chain employs TRBV2 and TRBJ1-4; 9 bases align to TRBD1. With 3 bases clipped from V and 7 bases from J, the junction kept 9 bases outside the gene matches. The CDR3 runs 16 residues. The V gene's germline CDR1 is SNHLY and CDR2 FYNNEI. CDR3: CASSDLDRGEGEKLFF. DNA of the CDR3: TGTGCCAGCAGTGACCTCGACAGGGGGGAAGGTGAAAAACTGTTTTTT.

This clonotype came up a few times. This chain connects TRBV7-6 to TRBJ2-1, with TRBD1 matching over 7 bases. Germline V gene sequence: CDR1 SGHVS, CDR2 FNYEAQ. V was clipped by 6 bases and J by 7 bases; unmatched bases: 15. The length of the CDR3 is 16 residues. This CDR3 reads CASSQMPGGVRNEQFF. The DNA for the CDR3 is TGTGCCAGCAGTCAAATGCCAGGGGGAGTACGGAATGAGCAGTTCTTC.